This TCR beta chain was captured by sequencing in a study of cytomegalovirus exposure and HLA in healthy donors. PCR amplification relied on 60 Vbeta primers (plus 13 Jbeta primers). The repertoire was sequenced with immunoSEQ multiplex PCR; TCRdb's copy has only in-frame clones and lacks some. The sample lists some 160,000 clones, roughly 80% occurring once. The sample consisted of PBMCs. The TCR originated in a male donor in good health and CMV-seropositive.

CDR3 in amino acids: CASSLATGVETQYF. For the CDR3, the DNA is TGCGCCAGCAGCTTGGCGACAGGGGTGGAGACCCAGTACTTC. This chain uses TRBV5-1 with TRBJ2-5, with 8 bases matching TRBD1. This CDR3 spans 14 amino acids. The junction had 3 bases not matched to a gene; V was cut back by 0 bases and J by 5 bases. From germline, CDR1 is SGHRS and CDR2 YFSETQ.